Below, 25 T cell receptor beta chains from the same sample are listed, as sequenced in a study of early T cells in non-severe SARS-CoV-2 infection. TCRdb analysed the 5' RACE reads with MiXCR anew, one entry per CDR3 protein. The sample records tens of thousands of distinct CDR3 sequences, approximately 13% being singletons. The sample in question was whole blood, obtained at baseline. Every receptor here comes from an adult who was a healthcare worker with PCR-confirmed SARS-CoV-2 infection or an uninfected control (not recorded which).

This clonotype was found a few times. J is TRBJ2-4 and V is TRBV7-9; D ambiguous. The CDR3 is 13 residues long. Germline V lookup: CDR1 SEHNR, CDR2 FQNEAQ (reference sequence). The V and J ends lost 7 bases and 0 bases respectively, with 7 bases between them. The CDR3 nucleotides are TGTGCCAGCATGGATTTAGCCAAAAACATTCAGTACTTC. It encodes CASMDLAKNIQYF. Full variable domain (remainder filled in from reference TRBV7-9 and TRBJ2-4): DTGVSQNPRHKITKRGQNVTFRCDPISEHNRLYWYRQTLGQGPEFLTYFQNEAQLEKSRLLSDRFSAERPKGSFSTLEIQRTEQGDSAMYLCASMDLAKNIQYFGAGTRLSVL.

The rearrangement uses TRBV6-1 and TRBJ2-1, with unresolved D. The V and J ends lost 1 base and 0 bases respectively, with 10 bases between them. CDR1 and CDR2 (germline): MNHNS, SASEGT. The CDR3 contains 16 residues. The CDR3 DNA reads TGTGCCAGCAGTGAAGGGCGACACCTCTCCTACAATGAGCAGTTCTTC. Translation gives CASSEGRHLSYNEQFF.

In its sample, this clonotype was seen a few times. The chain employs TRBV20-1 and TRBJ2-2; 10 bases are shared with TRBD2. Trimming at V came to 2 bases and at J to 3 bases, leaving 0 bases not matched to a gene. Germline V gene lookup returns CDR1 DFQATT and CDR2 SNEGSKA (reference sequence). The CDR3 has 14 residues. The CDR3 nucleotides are TGCAGTGCTAGACTAGCGGGAGACACCGGGGAGCTGTTTTTT. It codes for CSARLAGDTGELFF.

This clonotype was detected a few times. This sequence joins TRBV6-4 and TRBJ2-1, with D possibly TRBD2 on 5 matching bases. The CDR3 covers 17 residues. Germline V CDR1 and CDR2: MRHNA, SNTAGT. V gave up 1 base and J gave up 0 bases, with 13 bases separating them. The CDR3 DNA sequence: TGTGCCAGCAGTGACTTTCCCCCCGCGGGCTCCTACAATGAGCAGTTCTTC. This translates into CASSDFPPAGSYNEQFF.

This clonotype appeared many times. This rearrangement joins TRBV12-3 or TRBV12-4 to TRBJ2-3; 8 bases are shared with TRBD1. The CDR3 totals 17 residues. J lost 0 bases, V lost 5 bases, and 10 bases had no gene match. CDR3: CASSRRTGSGSTDTQYF. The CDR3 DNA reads TGTGCCAGCAGTAGACGGACAGGGAGCGGTAGCACAGATACGCAGTATTTT.

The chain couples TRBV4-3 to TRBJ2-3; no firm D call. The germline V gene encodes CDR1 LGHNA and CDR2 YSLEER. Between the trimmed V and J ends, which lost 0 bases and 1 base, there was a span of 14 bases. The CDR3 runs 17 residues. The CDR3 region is CASSQDPKQSRTDTQYF. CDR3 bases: TGCGCCAGCAGCCAAGATCCAAAGCAGTCCCGCACAGATACGCAGTATTTT.

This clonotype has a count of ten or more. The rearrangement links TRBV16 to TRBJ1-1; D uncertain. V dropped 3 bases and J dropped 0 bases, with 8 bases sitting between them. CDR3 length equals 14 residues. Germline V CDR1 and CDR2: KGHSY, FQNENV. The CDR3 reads CASSQETMNTEAFF. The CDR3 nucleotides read TGTGCCAGCAGCCAGGAGACCATGAACACTGAAGCTTTCTTT.

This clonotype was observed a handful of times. The CDR3 is CSVEGTRSYEQYF. The CDR3 DNA sequence: TGCAGCGTTGAAGGGACAAGGTCTTACGAGCAGTACTTC. This chain uses TRBV29-1 with TRBJ2-7; weak D call: TRBD1 (5 bases). Germline loops: CDR1 SQVTM, CDR2 ANQGSEA. The CDR3 totals 13 residues. Trimming left V 1 base short and J 4 bases short, with 11 bases between.

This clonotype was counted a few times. CDR3 residues: CASSLAGSSSYEQYF. CDR3 bases: TGTGCCAGCAGCTTGGCGGGGTCGAGCTCCTACGAGCAGTACTTC. The V gene is TRBV7-6, the J gene TRBJ2-7; tentative D call: TRBD2 (6 bases). Germline CDR1 is SGHVS and CDR2 is FNYEAQ. This CDR3 is 15 amino acids long. V was pared by 3 bases and J by 0 bases, with 12 bases between.

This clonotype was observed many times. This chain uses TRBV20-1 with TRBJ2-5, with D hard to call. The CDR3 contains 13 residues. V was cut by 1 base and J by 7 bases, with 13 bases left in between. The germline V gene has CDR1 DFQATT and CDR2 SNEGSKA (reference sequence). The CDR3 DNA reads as TGCAGTGCTAGAGGGCTTACGCCAGGGACCCAGTACTTC. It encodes CSARGLTPGTQYF.

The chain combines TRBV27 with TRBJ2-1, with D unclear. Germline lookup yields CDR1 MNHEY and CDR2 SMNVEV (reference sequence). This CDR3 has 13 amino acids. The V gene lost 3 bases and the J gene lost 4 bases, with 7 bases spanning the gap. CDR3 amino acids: CASSFQQYNEQFF. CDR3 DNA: TGTGCCAGCAGTTTCCAGCAATACAATGAGCAGTTCTTC.

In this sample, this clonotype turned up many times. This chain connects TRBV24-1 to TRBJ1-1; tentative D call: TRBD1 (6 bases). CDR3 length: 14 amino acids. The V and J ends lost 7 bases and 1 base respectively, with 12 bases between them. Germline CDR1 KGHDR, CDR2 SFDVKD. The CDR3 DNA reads TGTGCCACCAGGACGACAGGAAAGAACACTGAAGCTTTCTTT. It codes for CATRTTGKNTEAFF.

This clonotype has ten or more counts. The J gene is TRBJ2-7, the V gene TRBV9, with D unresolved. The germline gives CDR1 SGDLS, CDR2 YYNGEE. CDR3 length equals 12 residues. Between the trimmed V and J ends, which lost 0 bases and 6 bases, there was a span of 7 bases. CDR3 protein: CASSVGTGEQYF. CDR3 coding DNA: TGTGCCAGCAGCGTAGGGACCGGCGAGCAGTACTTC. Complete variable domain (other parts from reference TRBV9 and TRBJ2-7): DSGVTQTPKHLITATGQRVTLRCSPRSGDLSVYWYQQSLDQGLQFLIQYYNGEERAKGNILERFSAQQFPDLHSELNLSSLELGDSALYFCASSVGTGEQYFGPGTRLTVT.

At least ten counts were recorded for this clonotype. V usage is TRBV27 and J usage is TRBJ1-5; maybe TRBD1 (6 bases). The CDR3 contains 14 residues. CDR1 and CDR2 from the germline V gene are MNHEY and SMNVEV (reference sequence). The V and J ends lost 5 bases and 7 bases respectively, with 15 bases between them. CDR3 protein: CASSPLQGRQPQHF. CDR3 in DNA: TGTGCCAGCAGTCCCCTCCAGGGGAGGCAGCCCCAGCATTTT.

The CDR3 sequence is CASSQDQDSGELFF. Written as DNA, the CDR3 is TGCGCCAGCAGCCAAGATCAGGACTCCGGGGAGCTGTTTTTT. V gene TRBV4-3 combines with J gene TRBJ2-2, with a possible D match to TRBD2 (5 bases). V was shortened by 0 bases and J by 6 bases, with 8 bases between the two germline ends. This CDR3 spans 14 amino acids. Germline lookup yields CDR1 LGHNA and CDR2 YSLEER.

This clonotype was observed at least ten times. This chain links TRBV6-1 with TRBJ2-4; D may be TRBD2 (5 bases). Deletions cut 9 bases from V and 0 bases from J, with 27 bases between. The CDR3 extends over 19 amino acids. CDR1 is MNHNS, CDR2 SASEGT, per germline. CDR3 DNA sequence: TGTGCCAGTACCGGGAACCCCCCACATATGGCAATAGCCAAAAACATTCAGTACTTC. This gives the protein CASTGNPPHMAIAKNIQYF.

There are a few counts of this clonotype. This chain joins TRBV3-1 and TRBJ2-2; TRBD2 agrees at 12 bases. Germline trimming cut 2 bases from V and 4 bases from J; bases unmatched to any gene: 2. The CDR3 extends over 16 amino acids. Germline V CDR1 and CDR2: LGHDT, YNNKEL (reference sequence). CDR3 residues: CASSQPTSGGTGELFF. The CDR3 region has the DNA TGTGCCAGCAGCCAACCGACTAGCGGGGGCACCGGGGAGCTGTTTTTT.

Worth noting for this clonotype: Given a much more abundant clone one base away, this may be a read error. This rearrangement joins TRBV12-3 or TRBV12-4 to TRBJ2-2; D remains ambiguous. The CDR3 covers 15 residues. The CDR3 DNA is TGTGCCAACAGTTTTTTTAGGGCTGATCACGGGGAGCTGTTTTTT. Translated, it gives CANSFFRADHGELFF.

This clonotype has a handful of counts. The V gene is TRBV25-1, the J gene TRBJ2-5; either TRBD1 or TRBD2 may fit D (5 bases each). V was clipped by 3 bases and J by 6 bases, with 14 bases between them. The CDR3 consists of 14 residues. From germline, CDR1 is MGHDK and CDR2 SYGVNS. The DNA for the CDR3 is TGTGCCAGCAGTGATTTAGGAACGGGACAGACCCAGTACTTC. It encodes CASSDLGTGQTQYF. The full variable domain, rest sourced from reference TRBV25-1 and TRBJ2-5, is EADIYQTPRYLVIGTGKKITLECSQTMGHDKMYWYQQDPGMELHLIHYSYGVNSTEKGDLSSESTVSRIRTEHFPLTLESARPSHTSQYLCASSDLGTGQTQYFGPGTRLLVL.

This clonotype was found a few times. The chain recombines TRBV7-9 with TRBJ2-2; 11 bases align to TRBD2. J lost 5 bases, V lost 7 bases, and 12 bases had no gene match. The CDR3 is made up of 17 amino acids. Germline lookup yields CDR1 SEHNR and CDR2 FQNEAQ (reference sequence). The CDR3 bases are TGTGCCAGCATCCCACAACTAGCGGGAGTTGGAACCGGGGAGCTGTTTTTT. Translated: CASIPQLAGVGTGELFF.

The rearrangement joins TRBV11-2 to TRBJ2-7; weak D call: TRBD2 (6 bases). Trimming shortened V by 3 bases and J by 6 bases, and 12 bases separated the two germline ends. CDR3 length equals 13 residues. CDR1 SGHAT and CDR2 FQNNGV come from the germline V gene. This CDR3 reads CASSLGRGAEQYF. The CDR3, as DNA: TGTGCCAGCAGCTTGGGGCGGGGCGCCGAGCAGTACTTC.

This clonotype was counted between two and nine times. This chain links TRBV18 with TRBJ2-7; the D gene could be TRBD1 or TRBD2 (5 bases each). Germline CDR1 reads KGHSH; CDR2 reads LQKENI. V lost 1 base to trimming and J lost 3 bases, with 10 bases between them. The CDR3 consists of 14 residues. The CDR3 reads CASSPQGRGYEQYF. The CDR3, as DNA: TGTGCCAGCTCACCACAGGGACGGGGCTACGAGCAGTACTTC.

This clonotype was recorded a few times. The CDR3 DNA reads as TGTGCCAGCAGTTTAGCGGGAGGGGTGAATGAGCAGTTCTTC. Translating gives CASSLAGGVNEQFF. The chain joins TRBV6-4 to TRBJ2-1; 11 bases match TRBD2. The germline gives CDR1 MRHNA, CDR2 SNTAGT. Trimming removed 5 bases from V and 7 bases from J; junction bases left unmatched: 4. This CDR3 is 14 amino acids long.

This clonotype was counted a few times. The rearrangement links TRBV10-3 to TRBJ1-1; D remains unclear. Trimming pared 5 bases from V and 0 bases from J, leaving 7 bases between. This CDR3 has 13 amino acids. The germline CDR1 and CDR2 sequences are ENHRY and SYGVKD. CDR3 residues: CAISYSMNTEAFF. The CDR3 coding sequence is TGTGCCATCAGTTACAGTATGAACACTGAAGCTTTCTTT.

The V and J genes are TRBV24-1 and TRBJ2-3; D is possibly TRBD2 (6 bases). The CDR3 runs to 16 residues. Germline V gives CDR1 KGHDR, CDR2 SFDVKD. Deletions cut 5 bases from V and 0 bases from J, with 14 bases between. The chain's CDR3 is CATSVGGASSTDTQYF. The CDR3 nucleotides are TGTGCCACCAGTGTCGGGGGAGCCTCTAGCACAGATACGCAGTATTTT.